This T cell receptor (beta chain) was sequenced during a study of blood T cell repertoires in COVID-19. On the study more broadly: The United States, Italy and Spain provided the acute and convalescent COVID-19 samples.

Produced via immunoSEQ multiplex PCR; TCRdb's table is partial and in-frame only. The table shows 60,000 to 75,000 clones, with roughly 70% occurring only once. This CDR3 region has 12 residues. Looked up from germline, CDR1 is ENHRY and CDR2 is SYGVKD. Trimming at V came to 6 bases and at J to 10 bases, leaving 3 bases not matched to a gene. The sequence was collected from a woman aged 55-69 years who had been exposed to COVID-19. The sample comprised PBMCs or T cells enriched from blood (not recorded which). The chain has TRBV10-3 and TRBJ1-6, with 7 bases lining up with TRBD1. CDR3 nucleotide sequence: TGTGCCATCAGGGGGACAGACTCACCCCTCCACTTT. Translation gives CAIRGTDSPLHF.